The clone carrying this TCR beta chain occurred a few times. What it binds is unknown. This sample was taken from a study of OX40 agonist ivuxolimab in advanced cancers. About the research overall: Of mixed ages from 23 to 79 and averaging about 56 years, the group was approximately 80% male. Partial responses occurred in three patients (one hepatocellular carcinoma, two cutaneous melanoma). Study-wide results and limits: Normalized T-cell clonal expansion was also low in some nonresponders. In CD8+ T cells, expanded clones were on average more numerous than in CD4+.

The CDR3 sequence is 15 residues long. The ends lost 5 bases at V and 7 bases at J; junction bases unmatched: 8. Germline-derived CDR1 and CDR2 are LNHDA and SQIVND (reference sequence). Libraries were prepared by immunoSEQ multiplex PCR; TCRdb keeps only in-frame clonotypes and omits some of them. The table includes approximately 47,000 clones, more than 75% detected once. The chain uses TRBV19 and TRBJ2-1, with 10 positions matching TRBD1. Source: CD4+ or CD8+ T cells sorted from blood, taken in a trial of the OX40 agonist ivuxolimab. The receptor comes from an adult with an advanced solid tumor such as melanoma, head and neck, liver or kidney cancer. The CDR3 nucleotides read TGTGCCAGTAGTCCCAGACAGGGGGCGATTAATGAGCAGTTCTTC. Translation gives CASSPRQGAINEQFF.